The 18 T cell receptor beta chains below all came from one sample that was sequenced in a study of T cells in Graves' hyperthyroidism and ophthalmopathy. RNA transcripts were the template for amplifying TCR beta CDR3 regions. TCR CDR3 underwent first-round RT-PCR with the HTBI primer set. TCRdb redid the calling of the multiplex PCR reads with MiXCR, one entry per CDR3 protein. The sample lists under 650,000 distinct CDR3 sequences, about a sixth occurring once. The sequenced material came from blood. Receptors were obtained from a woman aged 30 to 39 with Graves' hyperthyroidism.

This clonotype has ten or more counts. The CDR3 spells CASSTDRDRTYNEQFF. CDR3 sequence (DNA): TGTGCCAGCAGTACCGACAGGGATCGCACCTACAATGAGCAGTTCTTC. This chain uses TRBV12-3 or TRBV12-4 with TRBJ2-1; 7 positions agree with TRBD1. Trimming at V came to 5 bases and at J to 2 bases, leaving 9 bases not matched to a gene. CDR3 size: 16 residues.

This clonotype appeared many times. CDR3 nucleotides: TGTGCCAGCACAGTCCCATCTGCGAGCGGGAATTACAATGAGCAGTTCTTC. It yields the protein CASTVPSASGNYNEQFF. The chain has TRBV27 and TRBJ2-1; 7 positions match TRBD2. After removal of 7 bases from V and 4 bases from J, the junction contained 16 bases not matched to a gene. The germline V gene encodes CDR1 MNHEY and CDR2 SMNVEV (reference sequence). This CDR3 contains 17 residues.

A few counts support this clonotype. This chain connects TRBV9 to TRBJ2-3, with 9 bases matching TRBD2. Per the germline V gene, CDR1 is SGDLS and CDR2 is YYNGEE. CDR3 size: 17 residues. V was pared by 0 bases and J by 0 bases, with 5 bases of the junction left unmatched. The CDR3 DNA reads as TGTGCCAGCAGCGTAGGAATTAGCGGGAGTAGCACAGATACGCAGTATTTT. Translating gives CASSVGISGSSTDTQYF.

The V and J genes are TRBV10-2 and TRBJ2-1, with TRBD2 matching 8 bases. The length of the CDR3 is 12 residues. Germline trimming cut 2 bases from V and 10 bases from J; bases unmatched to any gene: 1. Germline-derived CDR1 and CDR2 are WSHSY and SAAADI. The CDR3 DNA is TGCGCCAGCAGTGAGGGACTAGCAGAGCAGTTCTTC. Amino acid sequence: CASSEGLAEQFF.

This clonotype was seen repeatedly, ten times or more. The chain employs TRBV7-2 and TRBJ1-4; D gene uncertain. CDR1 is SGHTA, CDR2 FQGNSA, per germline. The ends were cut back, 5 bases at V and 6 bases at J, with 13 bases in the middle. The CDR3 is 14 residues long. The CDR3: CASSLVPVDEKLFF. The CDR3 nucleotides read TGTGCCAGCAGCCTGGTACCGGTCGATGAAAAACTGTTTTTT.

The table lists this clonotype with many counts. The CDR3 sequence: CSAMEDSTYEQYF. DNA of the CDR3: TGCAGTGCTATGGAGGACAGTACCTACGAGCAGTACTTC. The chain combines TRBV20-1 with TRBJ2-7; TRBD1 is a possible D gene (6 bases). Germline loops: CDR1 DFQATT, CDR2 SNEGSKA (reference sequence). The germline V and J ends were trimmed by 4 bases and 2 bases, with 12 bases remaining between them. This CDR3 has 13 amino acids.

This clonotype has only a few counts. The chain joins TRBV6-2 or TRBV6-3 to TRBJ2-7; TRBD2 aligns across 8 bases. In germline, CDR1 is MNHEY, CDR2 SVGEGT. The V and J ends lost 6 bases and 5 bases, in that order; junction bases with no gene match: 9. CDR3 length: 14 residues. DNA for the CDR3: TGTGCCAGCAGGGAACCGGGGGGGAGGAACGAGCAGTACTTC. Amino acid sequence: CASREPGGRNEQYF.

In its sample, this clonotype was seen many times. This chain joins TRBV19 and TRBJ2-1; D is unclear. CDR3 size: 12 residues. Germline values: CDR1 LNHDA, CDR2 SQIVND (reference sequence). V was shortened by 9 bases and J by 6 bases, with 12 bases between the two germline ends. The CDR3 reads CASRLAGNEQFF. In nucleotides, the CDR3 is TGTGCCAGCAGGCTCGCAGGCAATGAGCAGTTCTTC.

This clonotype was detected many times. The chain uses TRBV6-1 and TRBJ1-2, with a tentative D call TRBD1 (6 bases). There are 14 residues in the CDR3. The ends were cut back, 1 base at V and 6 bases at J, with 12 bases in the middle. CDR1 is MNHNS and CDR2 is SASEGT in the germline V gene. The CDR3, as DNA: TGTGCCAGCAGTGAAGTTGGCAGGGACAATGGCTACACCTTC. Encoded protein: CASSEVGRDNGYTF.

This clonotype was seen repeatedly, ten times or more. The rearrangement links TRBV20-1 to TRBJ2-7, with 7 bases fitting TRBD1. V shed 1 base and J 3 bases; nucleotides not matched to a gene: 3. CDR3 length: 13 residues. Germline V gene sequence: CDR1 DFQATT, CDR2 SNEGSKA (reference sequence). The CDR3 sequence: CSARGDSYYEQYF. The DNA for the CDR3 is TGCAGTGCTAGAGGGGACAGTTACTACGAGCAGTACTTC.

On this clonotype: Germline and junction disagree at one end, which may indicate a read error. V usage is TRBV20-1 and J usage is TRBJ2-1; possible D gene TRBD2, 5 bases. The CDR3 covers 11 residues. Germline CDR1 DFQATT, CDR2 SNEGSKA (reference sequence). CDR3 bases: TGCGGTGCTAGAGAAAGCGGTGAGCAGTTCTTC. It specifies CGARESGEQFF.

This clonotype was observed a few times. The chain has TRBV20-1 and TRBJ2-7; TRBD2 matches at 9 bases. With 5 bases clipped from V and 2 bases from J, the junction kept 13 bases outside the gene matches. This CDR3 has 16 amino acids. In germline, CDR1 is DFQATT, CDR2 SNEGSKA (reference sequence). The CDR3 nucleotides read TGCAGTGCTGTGGGGGGGGCTAGCGGGGAGACCTACGAGCAGTACTTC. Protein product: CSAVGGASGETYEQYF.

This clonotype was picked up many times. The V call is TRBV28, the J call TRBJ2-7; 10 bases are a match to TRBD2. There are 16 residues in the CDR3. V was pared by 9 bases and J by 4 bases, with 15 bases of the junction left unmatched. Germline assignment: CDR1 MDHEN and CDR2 SYDVKM. CDR3: CASRDWGTSVSYEQYF. The CDR3 DNA follows: TGTGCCAGTCGGGATTGGGGGACTAGCGTTTCTTACGAGCAGTACTTC.

This clonotype was seen at least ten times. The chain carries TRBV28 and TRBJ2-7; D possibly uses TRBD1 or TRBD2 (5 bases each). Between the trimmed V and J ends, which lost 5 bases and 7 bases, there was a span of 21 bases. Germline loops: CDR1 MDHEN, CDR2 SYDVKM. The CDR3 has 15 amino acids. CDR3 sequence (DNA): TGTGCCAGCAGTCTAACCGGGACGGCCGCCAAAGAGCAGTACTTC. Encoded protein: CASSLTGTAAKEQYF.

CDR3 region: CSASPRAGAYNEQFF. CDR3 nucleotides: TGCAGTGCTAGCCCCAGAGCGGGAGCCTACAATGAGCAGTTCTTC. The rearrangement links TRBV20-1 to TRBJ2-1, with 8 nucleotides matching TRBD2. The germline V gene has CDR1 DFQATT and CDR2 SNEGSKA (reference sequence). There are 15 residues in the CDR3. The trim removed 3 bases at V and 2 bases at J, leaving 6 bases unmatched.

This clonotype was counted many times. The V and J genes are TRBV18 and TRBJ2-7; 7 nucleotides match TRBD1. The germline V gene has CDR1 KGHSH and CDR2 LQKENI. The ends lost 1 base at V and 4 bases at J; junction bases unmatched: 10. The CDR3 runs 16 residues. This chain's CDR3 is CASSPRGQGGRYEQYF. CDR3 DNA: TGTGCCAGCTCACCACGGGGTCAAGGGGGCAGGTACGAGCAGTACTTC. The full variable domain, rest sourced from reference TRBV18 and TRBJ2-7, is NAGVMQNPRHLVRRRGQEARLRCSPMKGHSHVYWYRQLPEEGLKFMVYLQKENIIDESGMPKERFSAEFPKEGPSILRIQQVVRGDSAAYFCASSPRGQGGRYEQYFGPGTRLTVT.

This clonotype has more than one count but fewer than ten. The CDR3 sequence: CASSLSGLAFTDTQYF. For the CDR3, the DNA is TGTGCCAGCAGCTTATCGGGACTAGCGTTCACAGATACGCAGTATTTT. This chain connects TRBV11-2 to TRBJ2-3, with TRBD2 matching 10 bases. The CDR3 sequence is 16 residues long. Trimming at V came to 2 bases and at J to 2 bases, leaving 4 bases not matched to a gene. The V gene's germline CDR1 is SGHAT and CDR2 FQNNGV.

This clonotype was seen more than once but under ten times. The genes are TRBV12-3 or TRBV12-4 and TRBJ2-3, with 7 nucleotides matching TRBD2. J gave up 3 bases and V 5 bases, and 2 bases lay outside the gene matches. The CDR3 is made up of 13 amino acids. CDR3 nucleotides: TGTGCCAGCAGTCACGGGGGGACAGATACGCAGTATTTT. Translation: CASSHGGTDTQYF.